This T cell receptor beta chain was observed in a study of response to subunit inactivated influenza vaccine. The trim removed 4 bases at V and 3 bases at J, leaving 8 bases unmatched. This CDR3 spans 15 amino acids. Germline-derived CDR1 and CDR2 are SGDLS and YYNGEE. As for this clonotype: As yet, its antigen is unknown.

In TCRdb, the RT-PCR reads were re-called with MiXCR into one record per CDR3 protein. The profile shows about 520,000 distinct CDR3 sequences, approximately 7.7% of them singletons. General study points: A suggestion made by the authors is that each seasonal influenza vaccination recruits few new T cells.

The material sequenced was PBMCs from blood, taken around 25 months after vaccination. The receptor was derived from a man aged 45 to 70 who received an inactivated influenza vaccine. V usage is TRBV9 and J usage is TRBJ2-7, with 9 bases lining up with TRBD2. In nucleotides, the CDR3 is TGTGCCAGCAGCCCCCACGGAGCGGGAGGCTACGAGCAGTACTTC. This sequence encodes CASSPHGAGGYEQYF.